This T cell receptor (beta chain) was sequenced in a study of Graves' ophthalmopathy and Graves' hyperthyroidism. Study as a whole: At initial diagnosis, peripheral blood was obtained, and this preceded any treatment.

Amplifying from RNA transcripts, the study obtained TCR beta CDR3 regions. HTBI-primed RT-PCR formed the first round, and a multiplex PCR formed the second. TCRdb re-analysed the multiplex PCR reads in MiXCR, keeping a single row per CDR3 protein. The data contain about 240,000 distinct CDR3 sequences, around 45% of them seen just once; the ten biggest clones take up about 45%. Germline CDR1 and CDR2: SNHLY and FYNNEI. Germline trimming cut 5 bases from V and 4 bases from J; bases unmatched to any gene: 9. CDR3 size: 15 residues. The material sequenced was peripheral blood. The receptor's source is an adult man with Graves' ophthalmopathy. The chain uses TRBV2 and TRBJ2-7; 9 positions agree with TRBD1. CDR3 amino acids: CASSSQGARPYEQYF. Here the CDR3 DNA reads TGTGCCAGCAGTTCACAGGGGGCTCGGCCATACGAGCAGTACTTC. Full variable domain (missing parts from reference TRBV2 and TRBJ2-7): EPEVTQTPSHQVTQMGQEVILRCVPISNHLYFYWYRQILGQKVEFLVSFYNNEISEKSEIFDDQFSVERPDGSNFTLKIRSTKLEDSAMYFCASSSQGARPYEQYFGPGTRLTVT.